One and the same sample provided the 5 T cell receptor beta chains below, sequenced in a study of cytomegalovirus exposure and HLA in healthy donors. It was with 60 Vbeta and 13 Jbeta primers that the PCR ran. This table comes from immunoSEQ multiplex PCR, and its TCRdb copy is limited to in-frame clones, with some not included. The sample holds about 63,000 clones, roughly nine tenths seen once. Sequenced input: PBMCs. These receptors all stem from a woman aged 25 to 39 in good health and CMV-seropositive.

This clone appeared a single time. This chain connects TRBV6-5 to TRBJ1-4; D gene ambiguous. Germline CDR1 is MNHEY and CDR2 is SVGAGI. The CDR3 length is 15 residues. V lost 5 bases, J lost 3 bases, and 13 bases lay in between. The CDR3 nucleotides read TGTGCCAGCAGTGGCCCGACATCCCCTAATGAAAAACTGTTTTTT. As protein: CASSGPTSPNEKLFF.

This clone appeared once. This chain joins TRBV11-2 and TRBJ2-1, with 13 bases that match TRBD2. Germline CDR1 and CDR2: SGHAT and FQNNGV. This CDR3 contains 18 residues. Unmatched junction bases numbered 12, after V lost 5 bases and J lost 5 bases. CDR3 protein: CASSIPPLAGGPHNEQFF. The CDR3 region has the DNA TGTGCCAGCAGCATCCCCCCACTAGCGGGAGGGCCCCACAATGAGCAGTTCTTC. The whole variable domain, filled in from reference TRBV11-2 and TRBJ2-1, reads EAGVAQSPRYKIIEKRQSVAFWCNPISGHATLYWYQQILGQGPKLLIQFQNNGVVDDSQLPKDRFSAERLKGVDSTLKIQPAKLEDSAVYLCASSIPPLAGGPHNEQFFGPGTRLTVL.

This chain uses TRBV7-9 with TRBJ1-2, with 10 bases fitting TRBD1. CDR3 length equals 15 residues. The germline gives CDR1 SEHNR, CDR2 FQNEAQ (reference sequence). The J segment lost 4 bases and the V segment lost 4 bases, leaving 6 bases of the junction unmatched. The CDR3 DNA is TGTGCCAGCAGCTCGGGACAGGGGATAGGCTATGGCTACACCTTC. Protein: CASSSGQGIGYGYTF.

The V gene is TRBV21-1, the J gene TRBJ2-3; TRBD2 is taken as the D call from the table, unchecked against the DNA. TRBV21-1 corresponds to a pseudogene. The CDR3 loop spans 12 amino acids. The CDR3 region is CASRLCTDTQYF. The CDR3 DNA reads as TGTGCCAGCCGACTCTGCACAGATACGCAGTATTTT.

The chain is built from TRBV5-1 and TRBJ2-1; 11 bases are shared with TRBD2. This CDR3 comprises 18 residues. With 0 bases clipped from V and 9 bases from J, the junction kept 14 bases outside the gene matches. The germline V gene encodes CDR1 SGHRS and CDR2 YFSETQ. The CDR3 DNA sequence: TGCGCCAGCAGCTTGGTGGGTAGCGGGAGGGCAGGTAACAGTGAGCAGTTCTTC. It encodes CASSLVGSGRAGNSEQFF.